The entry below gives a single T cell receptor (beta chain) sequence along with its context. Its antigen is not known. Built from TCR beta cDNA, the libraries had unique molecular identifiers in them. There were roughly 1 to 11 million T cells, and about half a million cDNA molecules came from them. Via MiXCR, TCRdb re-called the PCR reads, giving one row per CDR3 protein. This table has 250,000 to 300,000 distinct CDR3 sequences, 35% to 40% appearing once. These data originate in a study of post-analysis software for immune sequencing data. Overall study: Clinical courses comprised relapsing-remitting, secondary progressive and progressive-relapsing multiple sclerosis.

Study-level findings and limits: Multiple sclerosis patients had significantly lower normalized Chao1 diversity than controls. Analysis by F measure revealed that same-batch samples clustered strongly together.

Sequencing was performed on blood. This receptor was identified in a girl between 10 and 17 years old with multiple sclerosis.

The CDR3 spells CASSLSGGRGYGYTF. As DNA, the CDR3 is TGTGCCAGCAGCCTCTCAGGGGGTCGCGGCTATGGCTACACCTTC. The chain uses TRBV3-1 and TRBJ1-2; 7 nucleotides line up with TRBD1. The germline CDR1 and CDR2 sequences are LGHDT and YNNKEL (reference sequence). Unmatched junction bases numbered 9, after V lost 4 bases and J lost 4 bases. The CDR3 consists of 15 residues. Together with reference TRBV3-1 and TRBJ1-2, the CDR3 gives the full variable domain: DTAVSQTPKYLVTQMGNDKSIKCEQNLGHDTMYWYKQDSKKFLKIMFSYNNKELIINETVPNRFSPKSPDKAHLNLHINSLELGDSAVYFCASSLSGGRGYGYTFGSGTRLTVV.